Shown below are 20 T cell receptor beta chains from a single sample sequenced in a study of CD8+ T cells in alopecia areata. The treatment is: oral pan-JAK inhibitor, 5-10 mg twice daily. Extracted from the samples, RNA was reverse transcribed into cDNA to serve as the sequencing template. Generated by immunoSEQ multiplex PCR, the TCRdb table keeps only in-frame clones and is missing some. This table has some 170,000 clones, 58% appearing once. This sample comprised CD4+ T cells sorted from blood, obtained between weeks 55 and 65, from a patient treated with tofacitinib. Every receptor here comes from a human donor with alopecia areata.

V and J are TRBV29-1 and TRBJ2-2, with D possibly matching TRBD1 (6 bases). The CDR3 has 15 residues. Deletions cut 7 bases from V and 0 bases from J, with 15 bases between. Germline V gene data show CDR1 as SQVTM and CDR2 as ANQGSEA. CDR3 in amino acids: CSATDRNANTGELFF. Written as DNA, the CDR3 is TGCAGCGCTACAGACAGGAACGCGAACACCGGGGAGCTGTTTTTT.

V and J are TRBV11-3 and TRBJ2-5; the D is unclear. Deletions cut 5 bases from V and 5 bases from J, with 15 bases between. Germline CDR1 SGHNT, CDR2 YENEEA. This CDR3 region has 14 residues. For the CDR3, the DNA is TGTGCCAGCAGCCAACCCCGCCCCCCTGAGACCCAGTACTTC. Residues: CASSQPRPPETQYF.

The genes are TRBV27 and TRBJ1-2, with 7 bases lining up with TRBD1. Losses at the gene ends were 5 bases for V and 4 bases for J; bases not matched to a gene: 7. The CDR3 sequence is 14 residues long. Germline V gives CDR1 MNHEY, CDR2 SMNVEV (reference sequence). The CDR3 DNA sequence: TGTGCCAGCAGTCCCCGGACAGGCGCCTATGGCTACACCTTC. The encoded protein is CASSPRTGAYGYTF.

The CDR3 nucleotides are TGTGCCAGCAAGCGGTCAACTAATGAAAAACTGTTTTTT. It is translated as CASKRSTNEKLFF. This chain links TRBV11-2 with TRBJ1-4; D call uncertain. The CDR3 sequence is 13 residues long. CDR1 is SGHAT and CDR2 is FQNNGV in the germline V gene. Trimming cost V 7 bases and J 0 bases, with 6 bases left between them. The variable domain in full, completed from reference TRBV11-2 and TRBJ1-4, reads EAGVAQSPRYKIIEKRQSVAFWCNPISGHATLYWYQQILGQGPKLLIQFQNNGVVDDSQLPKDRFSAERLKGVDSTLKIQPAKLEDSAVYLCASKRSTNEKLFFGSGTQLSVL.

This clone showed up many times. This chain links TRBV4-1 with TRBJ2-1; possibly TRBD1 for D (5 bases). V lost 0 bases and J 4 bases, leaving 10 bases between the germline ends. There are 15 residues in the CDR3. CDR1 MGHRA and CDR2 YSYEKL come from the germline V gene. CDR3 sequence: CASSQDDRVYNEQFF. In DNA, the CDR3 is TGCGCCAGCAGCCAAGACGACAGAGTATACAATGAGCAGTTCTTC.

This clone came up a few times. The identical CDR3 is also encoded by other nucleotide sequences in the sample. The CDR3: CASTLGENTEAFF. The CDR3 DNA reads as TGCGCCAGCACCCTAGGGGAGAACACTGAAGCTTTCTTT. The chain uses TRBV4-1 and TRBJ1-1, with TRBD1 as a possible D gene (5 bases). This CDR3 spans 13 amino acids. In germline, CDR1 is MGHRA, CDR2 YSYEKL. V lost 7 bases to trimming and J lost 1 base, with 10 bases between them.

The chain carries TRBV29-1 and TRBJ2-5; D assignment may be TRBD1 or TRBD2 (6 bases each). Germline CDR1 and CDR2: SQVTM and ANQGSEA. V lost 6 bases and J 5 bases, leaving 16 bases between the germline ends. The CDR3 sequence is 13 residues long. CDR3 sequence reads: CSVEGGARETQYF. DNA for the CDR3: TGCAGCGTGGAGGGGGGAGCTAGGGAGACCCAGTACTTC. Based on the CDR3 plus reference TRBV29-1 and TRBJ2-5, the full variable domain is SAVISQKPSRDICQRGTSLTIQCQVDSQVTMMFWYRQQPGQSLTLIATANQGSEATYESGFVIDKFPISRPNLTFSTLTVSNMSPEDSSIYLCSVEGGARETQYFGPGTRLLVL.

V is TRBV7-9 and J is TRBJ2-2; the D gene is possibly TRBD2 (5 bases). The CDR3 spans 16 residues. V was clipped by 5 bases and J by 2 bases, with 15 bases between them. Looked up from germline, CDR1 is SEHNR and CDR2 is FQNEAQ (reference sequence). The CDR3 sequence: CASSPGELFNTGELFF. The CDR3 DNA follows: TGTGCCAGCAGCCCCGGGGAACTGTTCAACACCGGGGAGCTGTTTTTT.

The rearrangement joins TRBV19 to TRBJ1-6, with 9 bases lining up with TRBD1. This CDR3 contains 17 residues. Germline V CDR1 and CDR2: LNHDA, SQIVND (reference sequence). V was clipped by 5 bases and J by 2 bases; unmatched bases: 7. CDR3 DNA sequence: TGTGCCAGTAGTCCCGGGACAGGGACCCCCTATAATTCACCCCTCCACTTT. This translates into CASSPGTGTPYNSPLHF.

The chain couples TRBV15 to TRBJ2-1, with 7 bases identical to TRBD1. Germline V gives CDR1 LNHNV, CDR2 YYDKDF (reference sequence). The V and J ends lost 5 bases and 2 bases, in that order; junction bases with no gene match: 6. The CDR3 totals 15 residues. CDR3 bases: TGTGCCACCAGCCCCCCAGGGGGAGCCTACAATGAGCAGTTCTTC. Residues: CATSPPGGAYNEQFF. Combining the CDR3 with reference TRBV15 and TRBJ2-1 gives the whole variable domain DAMVIQNPRYQVTQFGKPVTLSCSQTLNHNVMYWYQQKSSQAPKLLFHYYDKDFNNEADTPDNFQSRRPNTSFCFLDIRSPGLGDTAMYLCATSPPGGAYNEQFFGPGTRLTVL.

This clone has a handful of counts. This chain links TRBV7-6 with TRBJ2-7; tentatively, D is TRBD2 (5 bases). The germline V and J ends were trimmed by 5 bases and 0 bases, with 11 bases remaining between them. Germline V lookup: CDR1 SGHVS, CDR2 FNYEAQ. CDR3 size: 14 residues. In nucleotides, the CDR3 is TGTGCCAGCAGCCCCGGAGGCCGCTCCTACGAGCAGTACTTC. Protein: CASSPGGRSYEQYF.

This clone has only one observation. The V call is TRBV5-1, the J call TRBJ1-1, with TRBD1 identical over 7 bases. This CDR3 contains 16 residues. J was trimmed by 0 bases and V by 4 bases; bases with no gene match: 9. Germline V gives CDR1 SGHRS, CDR2 YFSETQ. CDR3 coding DNA: TGCGCCAGCAGCCCTGGGGACAGACCCATGAACACTGAAGCTTTCTTT. This sequence encodes CASSPGDRPMNTEAFF.

This clone was picked up one time. The genes are TRBV7-9 and TRBJ2-5; D is undetermined. Germline-derived CDR1 and CDR2 are SEHNR and FQNEAQ (reference sequence). The V end lost 3 bases, the J end lost 3 bases, and 11 bases lay between the germline ends. CDR3 length: 14 amino acids. The CDR3 protein is CASSFGRGEETQYF. The CDR3 DNA is TGTGCCAGCAGCTTTGGTCGAGGTGAAGAGACCCAGTACTTC.

This clone has only a few counts. The chain uses TRBV10-2 and TRBJ2-7; D possibly uses TRBD1 or TRBD2 (5 bases each). The CDR3 covers 14 residues. V lost 6 bases and J lost 3, with 15 bases in between. The germline CDR1 and CDR2 sequences are WSHSY and SAAADI. DNA for the CDR3: TGCGCCAGCAGCGCTCAGGGAGTAGGCTACGAGCAGTACTTC. Residues: CASSAQGVGYEQYF.

This clone was seen a few times. The chain links TRBV5-6 to TRBJ1-5; D remains unclear. Germline CDR1 reads SGHDT; CDR2 reads YYEEEE. The CDR3 length is 12 residues. Trimming stripped 5 bases from V and 5 bases from J, with 8 bases between. CDR3 nucleotides: TGTGCCAGCAGTTCGTTCGATCAGCCCCAGCATTTT. Protein: CASSSFDQPQHF.

This rearrangement joins TRBV18 to TRBJ1-2; D ambiguous. Deletions cut 3 bases from V and 6 bases from J, with 11 bases between. The CDR3 runs 13 residues. CDR1 and CDR2 from the germline V gene are KGHSH and LQKENI. CDR3 bases: TGTGCCAGCTCACCTCGGGTGATGGATGGCTACACCTTC. Protein product: CASSPRVMDGYTF. The full variable domain, in which reference TRBV18 and TRBJ1-2 provide the parts outside the CDR3, is NAGVMQNPRHLVRRRGQEARLRCSPMKGHSHVYWYRQLPEEGLKFMVYLQKENIIDESGMPKERFSAEFPKEGPSILRIQQVVRGDSAAYFCASSPRVMDGYTFGSGTRLTVV.

This clone has a single count. The chain carries TRBV29-1 and TRBJ1-3, with unresolved D. In germline, CDR1 is SQVTM, CDR2 ANQGSEA. The V gene lost 0 bases and the J gene lost 4 bases, with 10 bases spanning the gap. This CDR3 contains 14 residues. For the CDR3, the DNA is TGCAGCGTTGAAGAGGGGATGCGGGGAAACACCATATATTTT. Protein: CSVEEGMRGNTIYF.

The chain links TRBV7-6 to TRBJ2-3; a possible D gene is TRBD1 (6 bases). V shed 8 bases and J shed 2 bases, with 14 bases lying between them. There are 14 residues in the CDR3. Germline values: CDR1 SGHVS, CDR2 FNYEAQ. The CDR3 DNA sequence: TGTGCCAGCCTGCGGACAGCGGACACAGATACGCAGTATTTT. Translated: CASLRTADTDTQYF.

This rearrangement joins TRBV20-1 to TRBJ1-2, with TRBD1 matching over 8 bases. This CDR3 spans 11 amino acids. Per the germline V gene, CDR1 is DFQATT and CDR2 is SNEGSKA (reference sequence). After removal of 6 bases from V and 8 bases from J, the junction contained 5 bases not matched to a gene. The CDR3 bases are TGCAGTGCATACGGACAGGGCGGCTACACCTTC. Protein product: CSAYGQGGYTF.

V usage is TRBV6-1 and J usage is TRBJ1-5, with D perhaps matching TRBD1 (6 bases). The length of the CDR3 is 13 residues. V was trimmed by 4 bases and J by 5 bases, leaving 9 bases between them. Germline-derived CDR1 and CDR2 are MNHNS and SASEGT. The CDR3, as DNA: TGTGCCAGCAGTGTACAGGGAGATCAGCCCCAGCATTTT. Translated: CASSVQGDQPQHF.